The T cell receptor (beta chain) described here comes from a study of cytomegalovirus exposure and HLA in healthy donors. Germline lookup yields CDR1 SGDLS and CDR2 YYNGEE. This CDR3 contains 15 residues. With 4 bases removed from V and 7 bases from J, the gap between germline ends came to 17 bases. Study outcomes and limitations: According to a later analysis, most TCR beta chains associated with CMV appeared HLA-restricted. According to the study, roughly 160 TCR beta chains were cytomegalovirus-associated. Among the CMV-associated chains, a few were confirmed in vitro as specific for CMV antigens. In a later analysis, TCR beta V- and J-gene trimming showed a link to a missense DCLRE1C variant.

Remarks on this clone: Its antigen remains unknown.

This PCR relied on a set of 60 Vbeta primers and 13 Jbeta primers. The data were produced by immunoSEQ multiplex PCR, yet TCRdb's version contains in-frame clones alone and is incomplete. The table records 100,000 to 150,000 clones, 80% of them present only once. The receptor was derived from a woman in her thirties or forties in good health and CMV-seronegative. The specimen was PBMCs. The genes are TRBV9 and TRBJ1-4; D possibly corresponds to TRBD1 (5 bases). CDR3 DNA sequence: TGTGCCAGCAGCCCGAGTGGGGGGGGACGTGAAAAACTGTTTTTT. It codes for CASSPSGGGREKLFF.